This T cell receptor (beta chain) was documented in a study of CD8 T cells in Susac syndrome. For the study at large: Within the group of sequenced Susac syndrome patients, five or six had active disease and 8 or 9 were in remission. Whole-study findings and limits: Susac syndrome CD8+ repertoires were clonally expanded, most strongly in CD8+ TEMRA cells. As the study acknowledged, the number of individuals in its TCR sequencing and HLA analysis was relatively small.

RNA was extracted with the RNeasy kit, and a quantity of 0.5 to 1 ug was reverse transcribed using random hexamers. In TCRdb, the immunoSEQ multiplex PCR reads were re-called with MiXCR into one record per CDR3 protein. The table records about 140,000 distinct CDR3 sequences, 95% of them present only once. The CDR3 covers 13 residues. V was clipped by 2 bases and J by 2 bases, with 6 bases between them. Germline V gene lookup returns CDR1 MDHEN and CDR2 SYDVKM. As concerns this clonotype: Its antigen is still unknown.

CD8+ and CD4+ T cells were negatively isolated; TEMRA cells were FACS-enriched. This TCR came from a human donor with Susac syndrome. This sequence joins TRBV28 and TRBJ1-2; the D is unclear. Sequencing was carried out using CD8+ T cells from PBMCs. CDR3 DNA: TGTGCCAGCAGTTTAAAGCAGAACTATGGCTACACCTTC. This gives the protein CASSLKQNYGYTF.